The source of this T cell receptor beta chain is a study of monozygotic twins with inflammatory bowel disease. Following a re-call of the 5' RACE reads, TCRdb has one entry per CDR3 protein and lacks DNA. The sample data list under 150,000 distinct CDR3 sequences. The CDR3 has 15 amino acids. The V gene's germline CDR1 is LGHNA and CDR2 YSLEER. Specimen: blood. The receptor's source is a human donor with ulcerative colitis or Crohn's disease, or a healthy co-twin of an affected twin (not recorded which). The chain employs TRBV4-3 and TRBJ2-7; TCRdb calls TRBD2, which cannot be checked without DNA. The chain's CDR3 is CASSQILAGIYEQYF.